What follows describes a single TCR beta chain. At the DNA level, this CDR3 is encoded by other sequences in the same sample as well. This sample is part of a study of control samples from healthy donors and cancer patients. Clones were sequenced by immunoSEQ multiplex PCR, and TCRdb holds only the in-frame ones, with some missing. The sample comprises about 96,000 clones, over 90% of which are singletons, and more than 7% rests with the top ten. The germline CDR1 and CDR2 sequences are GTSNPN and SVGIG (reference sequence). Trimming shortened V by 0 bases and J by 0 bases, and 6 bases separated the two germline ends. The CDR3 length is 15 residues.

The chain uses TRBV30 and TRBJ1-6, with D perhaps matching TRBD1 (6 bases). The TCR comes from a man between 18 and 29 years old in good health. The sequenced sample consisted of blood. This chain's CDR3 is CAWSVGGSYNSPLHF. The CDR3, as DNA: TGTGCCTGGAGTGTAGGGGGCTCCTATAATTCACCCCTCCACTTT.